The T cell receptor (beta chain) under discussion was sequenced for a study of blood T cell repertoires in COVID-19. The wider study: The United States, Italy and Spain were the sources of the acute and convalescent COVID-19 samples. In each case, the material was cDNA or gDNA derived from T cells, B-cell-depleted T cells, or PBMCs.

This table comes from immunoSEQ multiplex PCR, and its TCRdb copy is limited to in-frame clones, with some not included. The sample holds about 270,000 clones, roughly 90% seen once. Germline V gene data show CDR1 as LNHDA and CDR2 as SQIVND (reference sequence). V gave up 6 bases and J gave up 11 bases; unmatched junction bases: 9. CDR3 size: 14 residues. Sequencing used peripheral blood. The sequence came from a man aged 50-59 years with acute or convalescent COVID-19. The chain employs TRBV19 and TRBJ1-6; 8 nucleotides match TRBD1. The CDR3 nucleotides are TGTGCCAGTAGAGACGGACAGGGACCCACACCCCTCCACTTT. Amino acid sequence: CASRDGQGPTPLHF.